This is a list of T cell receptor beta chains from one sample in a study of CD8 T cells in Susac syndrome. MiXCR was run by TCRdb on the immunoSEQ multiplex PCR reads, yielding one entry per CDR3 protein. This sample has about 120,000 distinct CDR3 sequences; over 85% occur once, and the top ten carry 0.21%. The specimen sequenced was CD8+ T cells from PBMCs. These receptors were collected from a human donor with Susac syndrome. Both conserved end residues are trimmed from each CDR3.

>TRBJ2-3|TRBV20-1
SARGGAGGQSTDTQY
>TRBJ1-1|TRBV27
ASSPYPDTNTEAF
>TRBJ2-5|TRBV7-8
ASSLTMFLETQY
>TRBJ2-7|TRBV6-6
ASSYSPTGDYEQY
>TRBJ2-7|TRBV15
ATSGIGQGDGYEQY
>TRBJ2-5|TRBV20-1
SARVGLSSETQY
>TRBJ2-5|TRBV7-9
ASSQPLAGETQY
>TRBJ2-7|TRBV7-9
ASSLVTVSTYEQY
>TRBJ1-2|TRBV14
ASSQDWVAGYT
>TRBJ2-7|TRBV29-1
SVRPTEWGSYEQY
>TRBJ2-5|TRBV9
ASSAPSSETQY
>TRBJ1-5|TRBV25-1
ASSDRQANQPQH
>TRBJ2-2|TRBV7-3
ASSMGLAGADGELF
>TRBJ1-2|TRBV27
ASSNQGYGYT
>TRBJ1-2|TRBV3-1
ASSQGQGNNYGYT
>TRBJ2-3|TRBV7-6
ASSPFNAYFPGGLPNTQY
>TRBJ2-1|TRBV4-1
ASSQTLAGVAYNEQF
>TRBJ2-3|TRBV6-1
ASSPHPGGGRRTDTQY
>TRBJ2-5|TRBV18
ASSRTGKETQY
>TRBJ1-2|TRBV27
ASSLLARPDGYT
>TRBJ2-2|TRBV20-1
SARAPHLLPGLF
>TRBJ1-3|TRBV20-1
SAEVGPDRGNTIY
>TRBJ1-5|TRBV12-3/TRBV12-4
ASSGSEGEGFSNQPQH
>TRBJ2-1|TRBV27
ASSSRGVYNEQF
>TRBJ1-1|TRBV20-1
SARDLAGFGNTEAF
>TRBJ1-5|TRBV15
ATSRDLGNNQPQH
>TRBJ1-1|TRBV20-1
SAPTGGTEAF
>TRBJ2-7|TRBV5-6
ASSLGTGGSEQY
>TRBJ2-5|TRBV5-1
ASSLALNQETQY
>TRBJ2-3|TRBV4-1
ASSPTGGDADTQY
>TRBJ1-5|TRBV30
AWSHPRVQGNNQPQH
>TRBJ2-5|TRBV30
AWSGPGTPGQETQY
>TRBJ2-7|TRBV6-2/TRBV6-3
ASSWSAGVNEQY
>TRBJ1-5|TRBV5-5
ASSLDRGLLNQPQH
>TRBJ2-4|TRBV3-1
ASSQGVLQIGNIQY
>TRBJ2-1|TRBV18
ASSPPPGQNHYNEQF
>TRBJ1-2|TRBV7-9
ASSLSTDRVYGYT
>TRBJ1-5|TRBV19
ASHFDGWEGNQPQH
>TRBJ2-2|TRBV29-1
SVIVVNTGELF
>TRBJ1-4|TRBV5-4
ASSFVGGSGKLF
>TRBJ2-7|TRBV19
ASSIGSGGPYEQY
>TRBJ1-6|TRBV7-8
ASSLGRSLSYNSPLH
>TRBJ2-7|TRBV4-3
ASSSARGYEQY
>TRBJ1-5|TRBV6-6
ASTPGTDSNQPQH
>TRBJ1-5|TRBV19
ASSIGTASSNQPQH
>TRBJ2-2|TRBV9
ASREGNSNTGELF
>TRBJ1-2|TRBV6-5
ASSLQGGKDGYT
>TRBJ2-7|TRBV12-3/TRBV12-4
ASSPRLDPEQY
>TRBJ2-7|TRBV20-1
SARSPLNSYEQY
>TRBJ2-3|TRBV12-3/TRBV12-4
ASRQSGSADTQY
>TRBJ2-1|TRBV2
ASSDPSESGF
>TRBJ1-1|TRBV5-1
ATRRRAQHTEAF
>TRBJ2-6|TRBV7-8
ASSSSGQGTGANVLT
>TRBJ1-2|TRBV20-1
SARPTGPANYGYT
>TRBJ2-1|TRBV12-3/TRBV12-4
ASSLSGGLAGYNEQF